This TCR beta chain came from a study of regulatory T cells in long-lasting Graves disease. Study-wide context: Graves' patients with a new diagnosis had received antithyroid drugs under 3 months.

The time point was: newly diagnosed GD, antithyroid drugs for less than 3 months. Generation of the TCR library employed RNA extracted from PBMCs. CDR3-region Arm-PCR and iRepertoire HTBI primers produced the TCR beta libraries. In the authors' methods: Identified across the samples were approximately 60 TRBV segments and around 14 TRBJ segments. From the multiplex PCR reads, TCRdb called clonotypes with MiXCR, one entry per CDR3 protein. For this entry, the V and J calls and clone size follow TCRdb and not the study's own pipeline. The repertoire holds approximately 270,000 distinct CDR3 sequences, with 15% to 20% as singletons. Concerning this clonotype itself: A read error may explain this, as a much larger clone is one base away.

The sample was also reused in another study, on T cells in Graves' hyperthyroidism and ophthalmopathy.

The clonotype originates from a woman between 25 and 40 years old with Graves disease. The sequencing used peripheral blood mononuclear cells (PBMCs), collected at new diagnosis, from a patient treated with antithyroid drugs.

CDR3: CASGEMFMGWIADYGYTF. The CDR3 DNA reads TGTGCCAGCGGTGAAATGTTCATGGGCTGGATAGCCGACTATGGCTACACCTTC. The rearrangement uses TRBV6-2 or TRBV6-3 and TRBJ1-2, with D uncertain. The CDR3 runs to 18 residues. Germline V lookup: CDR1 MNHEY, CDR2 SVGEGT. V was shortened by 8 bases and J by 3 bases, with 28 bases between the two germline ends.